A selection of T cell receptor beta chains follows, all from one sample in a study of T cells in Graves' hyperthyroidism and ophthalmopathy. TCRdb re-called the multiplex PCR reads with MiXCR, one entry per CDR3 protein. Seen here are 700,000 to 850,000 distinct CDR3 sequences, about 35% observed once, and the top ten hold around a third. The sample comprised blood. The receptors come from a woman in her thirties or forties with Graves' hyperthyroidism. Each CDR3 is given with its conserved first and last residue. The D gene is left open where the match is weak. Clone size is given for some rows only: seen once, a few or many times, or a class if the clone is expanded.

>NA|TRBV10-3|TRBJ1-5|many
CAISAGPRTVSNQPQHF
TGTGCCATCAGCGCCGGACCGCGGACAGTAAGCAATCAGCCCCAGCATTTT
>TRBD1|TRBV6-5|TRBJ1-3|few
CASSWTGVGNTIYF
TGTGCCAGCAGTTGGACAGGGGTTGGAAACACCATATATTTT
>TRBD1|TRBV19|TRBJ1-2|many
CASSGQGLTMDGYTF
TGTGCCAGTAGTGGACAGGGATTGACTATGGATGGCTACACCTTC
>TRBD1|TRBV27|TRBJ1-2|NA
CASSAPGTDGYTF
TGTGCCAGCAGCGCCCCCGGGACAGACGGCTACACCTTC
>TRBD1|TRBV19|TRBJ1-2|many
CASTVDRGPYGYTF
TGTGCCAGTACCGTTGACAGGGGACCCTATGGCTACACCTTC
>NA|TRBV24-1|TRBJ2-6|many
CATSEGNRGGSSGANVLTF
TGTGCCACCAGTGAGGGGAACAGGGGGGGAAGCTCTGGGGCCAACGTCCTGACTTTC
>TRBD1|TRBV25-1|TRBJ1-3|many
CASVLTGGPGGNTIYF
TGTGCCAGCGTTTTGACAGGGGGACCGGGGGGAAACACCATATATTTT
>NA|TRBV19|TRBJ1-1|NA
CASQFGFPHDDTEAFF
TGTGCCAGTCAATTTGGATTCCCGCACGATGACACTGAAGCTTTCTTT
>NA|TRBV12-3/TRBV12-4|TRBJ2-2|few
CASSLESTGELFF
TGTGCCAGCAGTTTAGAGTCCACCGGGGAGCTGTTTTTT
>NA|TRBV29-1|TRBJ1-2|NA
CSASGPSYGYTF
TGCAGTGCCTCCGGGCCCTCCTATGGCTACACCTTC
>NA|TRBV7-2|TRBJ1-2|NA
CASSPAGTLMRGYTF
TGTGCCAGCAGCCCAGCCGGGACTCTCATGCGAGGCTACACCTTC
>NA|TRBV7-9|TRBJ2-7|many
CASSLGTKFSYEQYF
TGTGCCAGCAGCTTAGGAACCAAATTTTCCTACGAGCAGTACTTC
>NA|TRBV7-2|TRBJ1-5|many
CASSYIGTDQPQHF
TGTGCCAGCAGCTATATTGGGACGGATCAGCCCCAGCATTTT
>NA|TRBV10-3|TRBJ2-7|NA
CAISNGQGTYEQYF
TGTGCCATCAGCAACGGGCAGGGTACGTACGAGCAGTACTTC
>NA|TRBV5-1|TRBJ1-5|NA
CASSLEASGDQPQHF
TGCGCCAGCAGCTTGGAGGCGTCGGGTGATCAGCCCCAGCATTTT
>NA|TRBV19|TRBJ2-2|NA
CASILRSSANTGELFF
TGTGCCAGTATCCTAAGGAGCAGCGCGAACACCGGGGAGCTGTTTTTT
>NA|TRBV6-5|TRBJ1-6|few
CASSYLGSYNSPLHF
TGTGCCAGCAGTTATCTGGGATCCTATAATTCACCCCTCCACTTT
>NA|TRBV30|TRBJ2-2|NA
CAWTGSSITGELFF
TGTGCCTGGACTGGATCAAGCATCACCGGGGAGCTGTTTTTT
>NA|TRBV12-5|TRBJ1-2|NA
CASASLQEEGGYGYTF
TGTGCTAGTGCTTCTCTTCAAGAGGAGGGAGGCTATGGCTACACCTTC
>NA|TRBV2|TRBJ1-5|many
CASIDDSNQPQHF
TGTGCCAGCATTGACGATAGCAATCAGCCCCAGCATTTT
>TRBD1|TRBV10-3|TRBJ1-2|many
CAISATGGPNYGYTF
TGTGCCATCAGTGCTACAGGGGGTCCTAACTATGGCTACACCTTC
>TRBD1|TRBV7-9|TRBJ1-2|many
CASSWLAAGGNGYTF
TGTGCCAGCAGCTGGCTGGCGGCAGGGGGAAATGGCTACACCTTC
>TRBD2|TRBV7-9|TRBJ2-5|once
CASSLSGAGGRYQETQYF
TGTGCTAGCAGCTTAAGCGGAGCGGGAGGGCGGTACCAAGAGACCCAGTACTTC
>NA|TRBV12-3/TRBV12-4|TRBJ1-4|few
CASLGGGANEKLFF
TGTGCCAGCCTGGGCGGGGGAGCTAATGAAAAACTGTTTTTT
>TRBD2|TRBV6-1|TRBJ2-7|NA
CASSYSIAGGQDEQYF
TGTGCCAGCAGTTACTCGATAGCGGGAGGGCAGGACGAGCAGTACTTC
>TRBD1|TRBV9|TRBJ2-2|few
CASSSRTGTVNTGELFF
TGTGCCAGCAGCTCGAGAACTGGGACAGTTAACACCGGGGAGCTGTTTTTT
>TRBD1|TRBV19|TRBJ1-6|NA
CASSLRAGTGDNSPLHF
TGTGCCAGTAGTCTCCGAGCCGGGACAGGGGATAATTCACCCCTCCACTTT
>TRBD2|TRBV10-3|TRBJ2-7|NA
CASSHSGKLYNEQYF
TGTGCCAGCAGTCATAGCGGGAAACTCTACAATGAGCAGTACTTC
>NA|TRBV7-2|TRBJ1-5|many
CASSQYSNQPQHF
TGTGCCAGCAGCCAATACAGCAATCAGCCCCAGCATTTT
>NA|TRBV7-2|TRBJ2-7|many
CASSRGTYEQYF
TGTGCCAGCAGCCGAGGTACCTACGAGCAGTACTTC
>TRBD1|TRBV7-6|TRBJ1-4|few
CASSSDRVKSHPLATNEKLFF
TGTGCCAGCAGCTCCGACAGGGTTAAATCCCATCCCCTTGCAACTAATGAAAAACTGTTTTTT
>NA|TRBV6-5|TRBJ1-1|few
CASSYRGSPNTEAFF
TGTGCCAGCAGTTACCGGGGGAGCCCGAACACTGAAGCTTTCTTT
>TRBD1|TRBV27|TRBJ1-2|NA
CASSSMPGQEYGYTF
TGTGCCAGCAGTTCAATGCCGGGACAGGAATATGGCTACACCTTC
>TRBD1|TRBV12-3/TRBV12-4|TRBJ1-5|NA
CASSSGGGGVNQPQHF
TGTGCCAGCAGTTCTGGCGGAGGGGGCGTTAATCAGCCCCAGCATTTT
>NA|TRBV19|TRBJ2-7|many
CASEMGDEQYF
TGTGCCAGTGAAATGGGGGACGAGCAGTACTTC
>NA|TRBV9|TRBJ2-5|few
CASSPRGREETQYF
TGTGCCAGCAGCCCCCGAGGGAGAGAAGAGACCCAGTACTTC
>NA|TRBV28|TRBJ2-7|NA
CASSFRGRAEQYF
TGTGCCAGCAGTTTCAGGGGTAGGGCTGAGCAGTACTTC
>TRBD1|TRBV4-3|TRBJ2-7|many
CASSQGTGRGEQYF
TGCGCCAGCAGCCAAGGGACAGGGCGCGGCGAGCAGTACTTC
>NA|TRBV9|TRBJ2-5|NA
CASSVAVGETQYF
TGTGCCAGCAGCGTAGCGGTTGGGGAGACCCAGTACTTC
>NA|TRBV29-1|TRBJ1-6|many
CSVGDWEGALHF
TGCAGCGTGGGGGACTGGGAGGGGGCCCTCCACTTT
>TRBD1|TRBV19|TRBJ1-5|many
CASSTTGTGQPQHF
TGTGCCAGTAGTACGACAGGGACGGGTCAGCCCCAGCATTTT
>TRBD2|TRBV7-2|TRBJ2-7|many
CASSFQRESDEQYF
TGTGCCAGCAGCTTCCAGCGGGAAAGCGACGAGCAGTACTTC
>NA|TRBV6-6|TRBJ1-4|NA
CASTTTSVNEKLFF
TGTGCCAGCACCACCACGTCGGTTAATGAAAAACTGTTTTTT
>NA|TRBV7-8|TRBJ2-7|many
CASSSKTIIYF
TGTGCCAGCAGCTCAAAGACAATAATATACTTC
>TRBD1|TRBV4-2|TRBJ1-4|few
CASSPNTGVEKLFF
TGTGCCAGCAGCCCGAACACAGGGGTAGAAAAACTGTTTTTT
>NA|TRBV6-1|TRBJ2-7|few
CASRSGFSYEQYF
TGTGCCAGCAGATCAGGCTTCTCCTACGAGCAGTACTTC
>NA|TRBV2|TRBJ1-5|few
CASSEFRYSNQPQHF
TGTGCCAGCAGTGAATTTCGGTATAGCAATCAGCCCCAGCATTTT
>NA|TRBV10-3|TRBJ2-5|NA
CAISPQGWHQETQYF
TGTGCCATCAGTCCACAGGGCTGGCACCAAGAGACCCAGTACTTC
>NA|TRBV25-1|TRBJ2-7|NA
CASSSAYGTYEQYF
TGTGCCAGCAGCTCGGCCTACGGGACCTACGAGCAGTACTTC
>TRBD1|TRBV2|TRBJ2-2|NA
CAGQDRDWTGELFF
TGTGCCGGGCAAGACAGGGATTGGACCGGGGAGCTGTTTTTT
>NA|TRBV10-2|TRBJ2-6|NA
CASSEQGLSSGANVLTF
TGCGCCAGCAGTGAACAGGGTTTAAGCTCTGGGGCCAACGTCCTGACTTTC